Below, 28 T cell receptor beta chains from the same sample are listed, as sequenced in a study of T cells in localized non-small cell lung cancer. Only in-frame clones appear in the TCRdb table, and some are missing; sequencing was by immunoSEQ multiplex PCR. Of 50,000 to 65,000 clones in the sample, 81% were seen once. Sequenced here: PBMCs, sampled before any cancer treatment. The receptors were gathered from a man between 40 and 75 years old with stage II lung adenocarcinoma.

The chain couples TRBV30 to TRBJ1-4; 8 bases are a match to TRBD1. CDR3 size: 14 residues. With 2 bases clipped from V and 10 bases from J, the junction kept 9 bases outside the gene matches. The germline V gene has CDR1 GTSNPN and CDR2 SVGIG (reference sequence). CDR3 amino acids: CAWSLGQGRGKLFF. CDR3 DNA: TGTGCCTGGAGTTTAGGACAGGGTAGGGGAAAACTGTTTTTT.

The CDR3 is CAISAASSYEQYF. The CDR3 coding sequence is TGTGCCATCAGTGCGGCTTCCTCCTACGAGCAGTACTTC. This sequence joins TRBV10-3 and TRBJ2-7; D gene unclear. The CDR3 length is 13 residues. Trimming stripped 4 bases from V and 0 bases from J, with 7 bases between. Germline CDR1 is ENHRY and CDR2 is SYGVKD.

This chain joins TRBV7-8 and TRBJ2-5, with D possibly being TRBD2 (6 bases). Per germline, CDR1 SGHVS and CDR2 FQNEAQ. The CDR3 is made up of 15 amino acids. V gave up 5 bases and J gave up 3 bases, with 16 bases separating them. The CDR3 region has the DNA TGTGCCAGCAGCCCGCCCGGGACTGGTGAAGAGACCCAGTACTTC. Amino acids: CASSPPGTGEETQYF.

In this sample, this clone turned up a few times. The chain joins TRBV30 to TRBJ1-3; D possibly corresponds to TRBD1 (5 bases). This CDR3 spans 16 amino acids. Looked up from germline, CDR1 is GTSNPN and CDR2 is SVGIG (reference sequence). Trimming pared 1 base from V and 0 bases from J, leaving 13 bases between. The chain's CDR3 is CAWSEGTYSSGNTIYF. The CDR3 DNA sequence: TGTGCCTGGAGTGAAGGGACGTATTCCTCTGGAAACACCATATATTTT.

This sequence joins TRBV7-3 and TRBJ2-1; perhaps D is TRBD1 or TRBD2 (5 bases each). The CDR3 is made up of 15 amino acids. Germline V lookup: CDR1 SGHTA, CDR2 FQGTGA. V was clipped by 3 bases and J by 3 bases, with 12 bases between them. In DNA form, the CDR3 reads TGTGCCAGCAGCTTCTCTTCGGGGCTCTACAATGAGCAGTTCTTC. This translates into CASSFSSGLYNEQFF.

This rearrangement joins TRBV7-8 to TRBJ2-7; no reliable D call. Trimming shortened V by 5 bases and J by 4 bases, and 6 bases separated the two germline ends. This CDR3 spans 11 amino acids. The germline V gene encodes CDR1 SGHVS and CDR2 FQNEAQ. The DNA for the CDR3 is TGTGCCAGCAGCCCGCAGTACGAGCAGTACTTC. This translates into CASSPQYEQYF.

The V call is TRBV25-1, the J call TRBJ2-7; D unclear. Deletions cut 5 bases from V and 2 bases from J, with 13 bases between. Germline values: CDR1 MGHDK, CDR2 SYGVNS. CDR3 length: 14 amino acids. This CDR3 is CASSPPRNPYEQYF. CDR3 nucleotides: TGTGCCAGCAGTCCTCCTAGAAACCCCTACGAGCAGTACTTC.

The chain has TRBV19 and TRBJ1-3; D not resolved. Germline values: CDR1 LNHDA, CDR2 SQIVND (reference sequence). The CDR3 loop spans 11 amino acids. The V end lost 10 bases, the J end lost 5 bases, and 9 bases lay between the germline ends. For the CDR3, the DNA is TGTGCCACCCAGAGGCGAAACACCATATATTTT. Its protein is CATQRRNTIYF.

The V gene is TRBV7-9, the J gene TRBJ2-3, with D possibly TRBD2 on 6 matching bases. The CDR3 has 18 amino acids. V was clipped by 3 bases and J by 2 bases, with 21 bases between them. Germline V gives CDR1 SEHNR, CDR2 FQNEAQ (reference sequence). In nucleotides, the CDR3 is TGTGCCAGCAGCTTGACGGGGGAGGCTACGCCGGACACAGATACGCAGTATTTT. Translated, it gives CASSLTGEATPDTDTQYF.

The V gene is TRBV2, the J gene TRBJ1-3; unclear D gene. The germline V gene encodes CDR1 SNHLY and CDR2 FYNNEI. The V end was cut by 0 bases, the J end by 1 base, with 7 bases between. The CDR3 covers 15 residues. As DNA, the CDR3 is TGTGCCAGCAGTGAAGCCGAGGGTTCTGGAAACACCATATATTTT. It translates to CASSEAEGSGNTIYF. Based on the CDR3 plus reference TRBV2 and TRBJ1-3, the full variable domain is EPEVTQTPSHQVTQMGQEVILRCVPISNHLYFYWYRQILGQKVEFLVSFYNNEISEKSEIFDDQFSVERPDGSNFTLKIRSTKLEDSAMYFCASSEAEGSGNTIYFGEGSWLTVV.

The chain joins TRBV6-6 to TRBJ2-1, with no clear D. The CDR3 covers 14 residues. With 8 bases removed from V and 5 bases from J, the gap between germline ends came to 16 bases. Germline lookup yields CDR1 MNHNY and CDR2 SVGAGI (reference sequence). The CDR3: CASSSGSTHNEQFF. Written as DNA, the CDR3 is TGTGCCAGCTCATCCGGGTCCACACACAATGAGCAGTTCTTC.

This chain joins TRBV19 and TRBJ2-2; 8 nucleotides match TRBD2. This CDR3 spans 16 amino acids. Germline CDR1 is LNHDA and CDR2 is SQIVND (reference sequence). The trim removed 5 bases at V and 1 base at J, leaving 6 bases unmatched. This CDR3 is CASSSGAGGNTGELFF. CDR3 sequence (DNA): TGTGCCAGTAGTTCGGGGGCGGGAGGGAACACCGGGGAGCTGTTTTTT.

This clone showed up just a few times. The chain links TRBV5-6 to TRBJ1-5; the D is unclear. The V gene lost 2 bases and the J gene lost 1 base, with 13 bases spanning the gap. Germline CDR1 reads SGHDT; CDR2 reads YYEEEE. The CDR3 consists of 16 residues. CDR3 sequence (DNA): TGTGCCAGCAGCTTTGGAGGACCACTGAGCAATCAGCCCCAGCATTTT. Translating it yields CASSFGGPLSNQPQHF.

This sequence joins TRBV5-4 and TRBJ1-2, with D possibly matching TRBD1 (5 bases). The CDR3 is 12 amino acids. V was clipped by 1 base and J by 8 bases, with 9 bases between them. Germline V gene sequence: CDR1 SGHNT, CDR2 YYREEE (reference sequence). The CDR3 here is CASSLFTGGYTF. CDR3 DNA: TGTGCCAGCAGCTTGTTTACAGGCGGCTACACCTTC.

The chain couples TRBV5-4 to TRBJ1-5; D uncertain. The CDR3 extends over 13 amino acids. Germline CDR1 reads SGHNT; CDR2 reads YYREEE (reference sequence). Trimming removed 0 bases from V and 1 base from J, with 2 bases in between. The CDR3 sequence is CASSLDSNQPQHF. CDR3 in DNA: TGTGCCAGCAGCTTGGACAGCAATCAGCCCCAGCATTTT.

The chain carries TRBV7-2 and TRBJ1-3; D uncertain. The CDR3 extends over 14 amino acids. Germline V gives CDR1 SGHTA, CDR2 FQGNSA. The germline V and J ends were trimmed by 4 bases and 1 base, with 8 bases remaining between them. The CDR3 DNA reads TGTGCCAGCAGCTCCCAGGTTTCTGGAAACACCATATATTTT. Translated: CASSSQVSGNTIYF.

This rearrangement joins TRBV11-3 to TRBJ2-2, with D hard to call. Trimming took 5 bases from V and 3 from J, leaving 10 bases between them. The CDR3 totals 14 residues. Germline V gene sequence: CDR1 SGHNT, CDR2 YENEEA. CDR3 bases: TGTGCCAGCAGCCCCGAAGGGTACACCGGGGAGCTGTTTTTT. It yields the protein CASSPEGYTGELFF. Full variable domain (rest looked up from reference TRBV11-3 and TRBJ2-2): EAGVVQSPRYKIIEKKQPVAFWCNPISGHNTLYWYLQNLGQGPELLIRYENEEAVDDSQLPKDRFSAERLKGVDSTLKIQPAELGDSAVYLCASSPEGYTGELFFGEGSRLTVL.

The chain uses TRBV30 and TRBJ1-1; no reliable D call. Trimming shortened V by 3 bases and J by 1 base, and 9 bases separated the two germline ends. Germline V CDR1 and CDR2: GTSNPN, SVGIG (reference sequence). The CDR3 runs to 13 residues. The CDR3 DNA reads TGTGCCTGGAGCGTATTGGGGAACACTGAAGCTTTCTTT. It yields the protein CAWSVLGNTEAFF.

The rearrangement uses TRBV19 and TRBJ2-7; TRBD2 agrees at 9 bases. The CDR3 totals 15 residues. V lost 7 bases and J lost 3; bases outside the gene matches: 10. The germline V gene encodes CDR1 LNHDA and CDR2 SQIVND (reference sequence). DNA for the CDR3: TGTGCCAGTATCTCCGGGACTAGCTATATCTACGAGCAGTACTTC. Residues: CASISGTSYIYEQYF.

The chain is built from TRBV6-5 and TRBJ2-5; TRBD2 matches at 13 bases. The junction had 5 bases not matched to a gene; V was cut back by 7 bases and J by 3 bases. Looked up from germline, CDR1 is MNHEY and CDR2 is SVGAGI. This CDR3 spans 15 amino acids. This CDR3 reads CASNTGLAGKETQYF. In nucleotides, the CDR3 is TGTGCCAGCAATACGGGACTAGCGGGAAAAGAGACCCAGTACTTC.

This clone was detected only once. This chain links TRBV30 with TRBJ1-6; D not certain. Germline lookup yields CDR1 GTSNPN and CDR2 SVGIG (reference sequence). Trimming removed 0 bases from V and 5 bases from J, with 8 bases in between. The CDR3 totals 14 residues. In DNA form, the CDR3 reads TGTGCCTGGAGTGTGGGAGGGAATAATTCACCCCTCCACTTT. Residues: CAWSVGGNNSPLHF.

The chain uses TRBV6-1 and TRBJ2-1, with a weak D call TRBD1 (6 bases). The CDR3 is 15 amino acids. V lost 0 bases, J lost 10 bases, and 16 bases lay in between. The germline gives CDR1 MNHNS, CDR2 SASEGT. The CDR3 is CASSEADSALGEQFF. The CDR3 DNA reads TGTGCCAGCAGTGAAGCGGACAGCGCCCTGGGGGAGCAGTTCTTC.

The chain joins TRBV30 to TRBJ1-1; 8 bases are a match to TRBD1. Germline loops: CDR1 GTSNPN, CDR2 SVGIG (reference sequence). The CDR3 consists of 14 residues. The V and J ends lost 4 bases and 5 bases, in that order; junction bases with no gene match: 9. CDR3 coding DNA: TGTGCCTGGATTAGCTGGACAGGGAGGACTGAAGCTTTCTTT. Translating it yields CAWISWTGRTEAFF.

This clone was detected only a few times. The chain has TRBV5-4 and TRBJ1-2; 7 bases are a match to TRBD1. The V segment lost 4 bases and the J segment 4 bases; nucleotides outside the gene matches: 7. The CDR3 has 14 amino acids. The germline CDR1 and CDR2 sequences are SGHNT and YYREEE (reference sequence). CDR3 amino acids: CASSLTGSPYGYTF. The DNA of the CDR3 is TGTGCCAGCAGCCTGACAGGGTCCCCCTATGGCTACACCTTC.

The gene calls are TRBV11-3 and TRBJ2-1; 10 bases are a match to TRBD2. Trimming removed 1 base from V and 10 bases from J; junction bases left unmatched: 7. Germline V gives CDR1 SGHNT, CDR2 YENEEA. This CDR3 contains 15 residues. The CDR3 here is CASSLVLAGEREQFF. The CDR3, as DNA: TGTGCCAGCAGCTTAGTTCTAGCGGGAGAGAGGGAGCAGTTCTTC.

V usage is TRBV14 and J usage is TRBJ2-7; D ambiguous. Between the trimmed V and J ends, which lost 0 bases and 2 bases, there was a span of 8 bases. Germline assignment: CDR1 SGHDN and CDR2 FVKESK. The CDR3 covers 14 residues. In nucleotides, the CDR3 is TGTGCCAGCAGCCAAGATGTAGCCACCTACGAGCAGTACTTC. This gives the protein CASSQDVATYEQYF.

The chain is built from TRBV27 and TRBJ1-5; 7 bases fit TRBD1. Per the germline V gene, CDR1 is MNHEY and CDR2 is SMNVEV (reference sequence). With V trimmed by 6 bases and J by 3 bases, 8 bases remained unmatched. The CDR3 loop spans 15 amino acids. CDR3 loop: CASSSLQGINQPQHF. Written as DNA, the CDR3 is TGTGCCAGCAGCTCATTACAGGGGATCAATCAGCCCCAGCATTTT.

The chain carries TRBV10-3 and TRBJ2-1; 7 bases fit TRBD2. Per the germline V gene, CDR1 is ENHRY and CDR2 is SYGVKD. The ends lost 5 bases at V and 0 bases at J; junction bases unmatched: 7. This CDR3 has 16 amino acids. The CDR3 protein is CAISPGGSFSYNEQFF. CDR3 nucleotides: TGTGCCATCAGTCCAGGCGGGAGTTTCTCCTACAATGAGCAGTTCTTC.